This TCR beta chain was recorded in a study of shared clonotypes between healthy human individuals. Sorted-subset replicate PCRs used roughly 210 ng of genomic DNA. This amount corresponded to tens of thousands of T cell genomes. Data came from immunoSEQ multiplex PCR; TCRdb stores just in-frame clones and leaves some out. The sample gives roughly 530,000 clones, 90% to 96% of which show up once; about 0.064% is in the top ten. Among the donors, all were Caucasian adults who lived in Nashville, Tennessee. CDR1 SGHDT and CDR2 YYEEEE come from the germline V gene. CDR3 size: 14 residues. The V gene lost 0 bases and the J gene lost 3 bases, with 9 bases spanning the gap. Broader study findings: It was observed that about 5% of naive CD4 clonotypes were shared across several donors. Sampling involved blood alone; tissue repertoires likely differ.

As for this clone: The antigen remains undetermined.

V is TRBV5-6 and J is TRBJ1-1, with D possibly matching TRBD1 (6 bases). The specimen sequenced was naive CD4+ T cells sorted from blood. Subset described: CD45RA+ positively selected. This clonotype was sampled from a woman under 40 in good health. This CDR3 reads CASSLGAGDTEAFF. For the CDR3, the DNA is TGTGCCAGCAGCTTGGGCGCAGGGGACACTGAAGCTTTCTTT. The variable domain in full, with the rest retrieved from reference TRBV5-6 and TRBJ1-1, is DAGVTQSPTHLIKTRGQQVTLRCSPKSGHDTVSWYQQALGQGPQFIFQYYEEEERQRGNFPDRFSGHQFPNYSSELNVNALLLGDSALYLCASSLGAGDTEAFFGQGTRLTVV.